This TCR beta chain was sequenced during a study of T cells in women clearing cervical HPV infection. The overall study: Donors had HPV16-related CIN3 or worse; 2 had invasive cancer. Case blood was drawn when the lesion was first found; control blood after infection became undetectable.

A word on this clone: The read terminates 3 residues ahead of where the CDR3 ends, so the germline J gene completes it.

This CDR3 spans 16 amino acids. Trimming left V 3 bases short and J 7 bases short, with 19 bases between. Germline loops: CDR1 DFQATT, CDR2 SNEGSKA (reference sequence). HPV was found by MY09/MY11 PCR and dot-blot genotyping. Sequenced by immunoSEQ multiplex PCR; TCRdb stores in-frame clones only, minus some. This sample's table reports approximately 39,000 clones. The TCR was taken from a woman aged 18-70 years with a cervical HPV16 infection that either progressed to CIN3+ or cleared (not recorded which). The rearrangement uses TRBV20-1 and TRBJ1-6; D might be TRBD1 (6 bases). Sequenced: blood buffy coat. CDR3 DNA, as far as it was read: TGCAGTGCTAGGCCCCCATCCGGGACACAGAATTCACCC. This sequence encodes CSARPPSGTQNSP. In full, the CDR3 reads CSARPPSGTQNSPLHF.